One TCR beta chain is described in this entry. Its specificity is unknown. The PCR ran on 60 Vbeta and 13 Jbeta primers. Measured with immunoSEQ multiplex PCR; TCRdb has only the in-frame clones, and not every one. This sample yields about 150,000 clones, of which around 78% are seen a single time; 1.6% belongs to the top ten. This sample was taken from a study of cytomegalovirus exposure and HLA in healthy donors. Notes on the study in general: Common viral pathogens seemed, in a later analysis, to connect with several of the most significant clusters.

What was sequenced was PBMCs. This TCR derives from a woman between 18 and 30 years old in good health and CMV-seronegative.

The CDR3 bases are TGTGCCAGCAGCATCTTCTTAGCGGAGGCGAATGAGCAGTTCTTC. This encodes CASSIFLAEANEQFF. The genes are TRBV7-9 and TRBJ2-1, with D maybe TRBD2 (6 bases). CDR1 SEHNR and CDR2 FQNEAQ come from the germline V gene (reference sequence). The V end lost 5 bases, the J end lost 7 bases, and 18 bases lay between the germline ends. CDR3 length: 15 residues.